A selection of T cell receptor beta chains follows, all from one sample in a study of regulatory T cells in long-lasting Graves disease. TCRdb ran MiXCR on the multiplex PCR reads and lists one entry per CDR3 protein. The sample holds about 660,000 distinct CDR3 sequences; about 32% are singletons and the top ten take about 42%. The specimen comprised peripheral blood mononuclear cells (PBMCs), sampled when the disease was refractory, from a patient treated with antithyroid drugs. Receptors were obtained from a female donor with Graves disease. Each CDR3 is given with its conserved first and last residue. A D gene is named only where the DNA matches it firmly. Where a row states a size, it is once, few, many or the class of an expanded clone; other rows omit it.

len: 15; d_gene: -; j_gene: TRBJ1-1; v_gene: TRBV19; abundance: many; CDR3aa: CASSITGTVNTEAFF; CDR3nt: TGTGCCAGCAGCATAACCGGGACGGTGAACACTGAAGCTTTCTTT
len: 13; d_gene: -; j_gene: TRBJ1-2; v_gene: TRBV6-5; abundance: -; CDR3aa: CASSSGLPSGYTF; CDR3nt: TGTGCCAGCAGTTCCGGACTTCCCTCTGGCTACACCTTC
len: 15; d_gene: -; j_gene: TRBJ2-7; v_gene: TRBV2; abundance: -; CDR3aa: CASGTVTRLAYEQYF; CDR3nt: TGTGCCAGCGGAACTGTGACGAGACTTGCCTACGAGCAGTACTTC
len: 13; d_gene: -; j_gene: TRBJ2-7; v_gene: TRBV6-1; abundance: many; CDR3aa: CASRDLSRDEQYF; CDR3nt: TGTGCCAGCCGGGACCTCTCGCGAGACGAGCAGTACTTC
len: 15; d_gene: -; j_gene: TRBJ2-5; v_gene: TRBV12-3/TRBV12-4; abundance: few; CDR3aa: CASSQGVRLGETQYF; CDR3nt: TGTGCCAGCAGCCAAGGGGTCAGATTGGGGGAGACCCAGTACTTC
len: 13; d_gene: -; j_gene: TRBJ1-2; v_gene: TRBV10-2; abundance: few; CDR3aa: CASGAGGIYGYTF; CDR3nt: TGCGCCAGCGGCGCGGGGGGGATCTATGGCTACACCTTC
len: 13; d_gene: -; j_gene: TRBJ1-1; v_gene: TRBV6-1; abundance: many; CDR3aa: CASSVTGYTEAFF; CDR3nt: TGTGCCAGCAGTGTTACTGGATACACTGAAGCTTTCTTT
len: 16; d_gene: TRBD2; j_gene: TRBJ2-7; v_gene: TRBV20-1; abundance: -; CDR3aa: CSANPGTSGMLYEQYF; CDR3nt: TGCAGTGCTAACCCGGGGACTAGCGGGATGTTATACGAGCAGTACTTC
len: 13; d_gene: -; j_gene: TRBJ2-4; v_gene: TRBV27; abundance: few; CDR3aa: CASSSPGAGLQYF; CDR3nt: TGTGCCAGCAGTTCCCCCGGGGCGGGTCTTCAGTACTTC
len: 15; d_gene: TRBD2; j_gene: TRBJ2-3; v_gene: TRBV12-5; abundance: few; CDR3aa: CASGLTSGRADTQYF; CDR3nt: TGTGCTAGTGGGCTGACTAGCGGGAGGGCGGATACGCAGTATTTT
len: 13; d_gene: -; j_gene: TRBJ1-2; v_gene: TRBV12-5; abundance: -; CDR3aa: CASGPSGNYGYTF; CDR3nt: TGTGCTAGTGGTCCCTCGGGGAACTATGGCTACACCTTC
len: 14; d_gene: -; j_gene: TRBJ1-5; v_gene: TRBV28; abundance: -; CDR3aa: CATTGLRGNQPQHF; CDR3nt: TGTGCCACCACGGGACTCCGGGGGAATCAGCCCCAGCATTTT
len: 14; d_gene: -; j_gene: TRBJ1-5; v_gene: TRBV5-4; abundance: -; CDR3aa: CASSFHGTTGAQHF; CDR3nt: TGTGCCAGCAGCTTCCATGGGACAACCGGAGCCCAGCATTTT
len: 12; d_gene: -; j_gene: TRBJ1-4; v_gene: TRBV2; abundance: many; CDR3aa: CASSDIWEKLFF; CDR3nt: TGTGCCAGCAGTGATATCTGGGAAAAACTGTTTTTT
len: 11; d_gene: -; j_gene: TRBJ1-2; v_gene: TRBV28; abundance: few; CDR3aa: CASSVRLGYTF; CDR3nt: TGTGCCAGCAGTGTCAGGCTTGGCTACACCTTC
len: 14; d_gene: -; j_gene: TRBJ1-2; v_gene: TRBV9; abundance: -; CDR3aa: CASSVGQVEYGYTF; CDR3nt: TGTGCCAGCAGCGTAGGACAGGTTGAATATGGCTACACCTTC
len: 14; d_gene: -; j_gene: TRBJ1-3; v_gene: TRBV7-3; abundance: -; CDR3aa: CASSPLWDGNTIYF; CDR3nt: TGTGCCAGCAGCCCCCTTTGGGATGGAAACACCATATATTTT
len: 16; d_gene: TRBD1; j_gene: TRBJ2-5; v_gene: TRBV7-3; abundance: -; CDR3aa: CASSPIQDRGKSAQYF; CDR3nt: TGTGCCAGCAGCCCCATCCAGGACAGGGGTAAAAGCGCCCAGTACTTC
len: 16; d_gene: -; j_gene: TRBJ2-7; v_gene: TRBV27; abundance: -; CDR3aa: CASSFGGSFTNYKQYF; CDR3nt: TGTGCCAGCAGTTTTGGGGGCTCTTTCACTAACTACAAGCAGTACTTC
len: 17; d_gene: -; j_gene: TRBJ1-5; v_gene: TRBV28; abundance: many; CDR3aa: CASSLLSRTSSNQPQHF; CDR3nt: TGTGCCAGCAGTTTATTGTCGCGGACAAGTAGCAATCAGCCCCAGCATTTT
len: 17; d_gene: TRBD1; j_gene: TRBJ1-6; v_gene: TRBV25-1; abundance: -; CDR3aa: CASSVYRGLTLNSPLHF; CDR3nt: TGTGCCAGCAGTGTCTACAGGGGACTCACTCTCAATTCACCCCTCCACTTT
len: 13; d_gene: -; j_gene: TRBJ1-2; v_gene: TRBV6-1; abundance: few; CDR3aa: CASRRDINYGYTF; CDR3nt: TGTGCCAGCAGGAGGGACATTAACTATGGCTACACCTTC
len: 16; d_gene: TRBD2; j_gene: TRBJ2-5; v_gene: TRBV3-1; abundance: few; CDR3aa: CASSQDSPAGEETQYF; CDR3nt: TGTGCCAGCAGCCAAGACTCTCCAGCGGGAGAAGAGACCCAGTACTTC
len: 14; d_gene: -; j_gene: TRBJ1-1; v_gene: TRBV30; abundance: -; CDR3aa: CAWINWRPPTEAFF; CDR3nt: TGTGCCTGGATAAATTGGCGGCCCCCCACTGAAGCTTTCTTC
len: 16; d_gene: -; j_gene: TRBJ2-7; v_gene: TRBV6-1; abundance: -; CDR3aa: CASSLGGGERSYEQYF; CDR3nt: TGTGCCAGCAGCCTAGGGGGGGGGGAGAGGTCCTACGAGCAGTACTTC
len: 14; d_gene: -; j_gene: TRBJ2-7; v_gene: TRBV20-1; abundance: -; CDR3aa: CSARALARSYEQYF; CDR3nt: TGCAGTGCTAGAGCCCTAGCGAGATCCTACGAGCAGTACTTC
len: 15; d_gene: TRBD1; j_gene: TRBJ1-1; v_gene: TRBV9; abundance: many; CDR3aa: CASSSLDRGNTEAFF; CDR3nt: TGTGCCAGCAGCTCCCTGGACAGGGGGAACACTGAAGCTTTCTTT
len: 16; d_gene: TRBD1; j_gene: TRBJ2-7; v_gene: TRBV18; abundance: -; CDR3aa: CASSPDRTGLSYEQYF; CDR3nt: TGTGCCAGCTCACCGGATAGGACAGGGCTTTCCTACGAGCAGTACTTC
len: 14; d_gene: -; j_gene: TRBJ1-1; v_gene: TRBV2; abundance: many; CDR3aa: CASRKTGPNTEAFF; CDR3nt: TGTGCCAGCCGGAAAACCGGGCCTAACACTGAAGCTTTCTTT
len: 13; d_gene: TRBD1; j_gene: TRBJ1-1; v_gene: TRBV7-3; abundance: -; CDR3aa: CASSSRQGAEAFF; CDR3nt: TGTGCCAGCAGCTCTCGACAGGGGGCAGAAGCTTTCTTT
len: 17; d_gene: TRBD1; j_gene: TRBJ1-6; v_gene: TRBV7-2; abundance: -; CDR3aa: CASSWISGTGLNSPLHF; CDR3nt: TGTGCCAGCAGCTGGATTTCCGGGACAGGGCTTAATTCACCCCTCCACTTT
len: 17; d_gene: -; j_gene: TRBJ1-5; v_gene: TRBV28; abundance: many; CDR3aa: CASSFGPEPVNTQPQHF; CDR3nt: TGTGCCAGCAGTTTCGGTCCAGAGCCGGTTAATACCCAGCCCCAGCATTTT
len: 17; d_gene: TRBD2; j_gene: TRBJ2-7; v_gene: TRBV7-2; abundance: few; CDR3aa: CASRPAISGRVSYEQYF; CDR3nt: TGTGCCAGCAGGCCCGCAATTAGCGGGAGGGTTTCCTACGAGCAGTACTTC
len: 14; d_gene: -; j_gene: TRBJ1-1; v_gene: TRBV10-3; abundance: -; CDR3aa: CAISGTDRPTEAFF; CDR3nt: TGTGCCATCAGTGGGACCGACAGGCCCACTGAAGCTTTCTTT
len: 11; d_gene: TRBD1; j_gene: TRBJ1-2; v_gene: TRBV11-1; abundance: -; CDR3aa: CASSDRVWYTF; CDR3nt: TGTGCCAGCAGCGACAGGGTTTGGTACACCTTC
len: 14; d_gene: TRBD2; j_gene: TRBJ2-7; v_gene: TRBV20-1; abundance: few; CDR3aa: CSAKGAGNRYEQYF; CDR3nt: TGCAGTGCTAAAGGAGCGGGAAACAGGTACGAGCAGTACTTC
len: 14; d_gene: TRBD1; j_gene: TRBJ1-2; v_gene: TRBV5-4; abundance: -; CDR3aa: CASSGPDRGYGYTF; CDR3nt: TGTGCCAGCAGCGGACCGGACAGGGGGTATGGCTACACCTTC
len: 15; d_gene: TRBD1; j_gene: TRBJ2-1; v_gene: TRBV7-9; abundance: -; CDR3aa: CASSARDRGLDEQFF; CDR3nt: TGTGCCAGCAGCGCCCGGGACAGGGGTCTTGATGAGCAGTTCTTC
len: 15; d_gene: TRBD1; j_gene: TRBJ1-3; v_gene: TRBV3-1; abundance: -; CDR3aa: CASREQGSSGNTIYF; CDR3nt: TGTGCCAGCAGAGAACAGGGGTCCTCTGGAAACACCATATATTTT
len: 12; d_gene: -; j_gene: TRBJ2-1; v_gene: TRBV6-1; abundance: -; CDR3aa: CATFGGNGEQFF; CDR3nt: TGTGCCACCTTTGGAGGGAACGGTGAGCAGTTCTTC
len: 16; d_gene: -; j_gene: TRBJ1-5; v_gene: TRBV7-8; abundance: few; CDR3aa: CASSPAQIPSNQPQHF; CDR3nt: TGTGCCAGCAGCCCGGCCCAAATCCCTAGCAATCAGCCCCAGCATTTT
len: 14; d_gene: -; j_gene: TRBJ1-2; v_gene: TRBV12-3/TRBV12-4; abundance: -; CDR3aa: CASSRPGAYYGYTF; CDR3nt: TGTGCCAGCAGTCGCCCCGGGGCCTACTATGGCTACACCTTC
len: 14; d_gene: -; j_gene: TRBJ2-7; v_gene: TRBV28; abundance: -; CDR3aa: CAGSLSGSSYEQYF; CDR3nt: TGTGCCGGCAGTTTATCCGGGAGCTCCTACGAGCAGTACTTC
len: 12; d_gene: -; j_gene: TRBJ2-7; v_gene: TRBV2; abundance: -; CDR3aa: CASTLNSYEQYF; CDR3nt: TGTGCCAGCACTTTGAATTCCTACGAGCAGTACTTC
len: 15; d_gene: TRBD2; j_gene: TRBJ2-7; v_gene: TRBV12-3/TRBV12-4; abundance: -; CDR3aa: CASSFQGTSIYEQYF; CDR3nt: TGTGCCAGCAGTTTTCAAGGGACTAGCATCTACGAGCAGTACTTC